The source of this TCR beta chain is a study of control samples from healthy donors and cancer patients. This CDR3 region has 13 residues. Deletions cut 2 bases from V and 2 bases from J, with 3 bases between. Germline V CDR1 and CDR2: KGHDR, SFDVKD. The data were produced by immunoSEQ multiplex PCR, yet TCRdb's version contains in-frame clones alone and is incomplete. This sample yields tens of thousands of clones, of which approximately 84% are seen a single time; approximately 2.9% belongs to the top ten. The chain employs TRBV24-1 and TRBJ2-1; D remains ambiguous. Sequencing input: PBMCs. This sequence was found in a woman in her forties or fifties with lung cancer. The CDR3, as DNA: TGTGCCACCAGTGATTACACCTACAATGAGCAGTTCTTC. It translates to CATSDYTYNEQFF.